A single sample gave rise to the 15 T cell receptor beta chains below, sequenced in a study of blood T cell repertoires in COVID-19. Method: immunoSEQ multiplex PCR; TCRdb's copy keeps in-frame clones and lacks some. Among around 150,000 clones listed, over 75% were seen once. Source material: PBMCs or T cells enriched from blood (not recorded which). The receptors were gathered from a man in his fifties who had recovered from COVID-19.

V usage is TRBV19 and J usage is TRBJ1-5; D might be TRBD1 (6 bases). Trimming shortened V by 1 base and J by 0 bases, and 7 bases separated the two germline ends. The CDR3 length is 15 residues. Germline CDR1 reads LNHDA; CDR2 reads SQIVND (reference sequence). This CDR3 is CASSIARGSNQPQHF. DNA of the CDR3: TGTGCCAGTAGTATAGCCAGGGGTAGCAATCAGCCCCAGCATTTT.

V and J are TRBV18 and TRBJ1-2; D possibly corresponds to TRBD1 (5 bases). This CDR3 has 16 residues. CDR1 is KGHSH, CDR2 LQKENI, per germline. Trimming shortened V by 6 bases and J by 4 bases, and 21 bases separated the two germline ends. The CDR3 here is CASSLKPPEQAYGYTF. The CDR3 region has the DNA TGTGCCAGCTCCTTGAAACCACCCGAACAGGCCTATGGCTACACCTTC. The variable domain in full, completed from reference TRBV18 and TRBJ1-2, reads NAGVMQNPRHLVRRRGQEARLRCSPMKGHSHVYWYRQLPEEGLKFMVYLQKENIIDESGMPKERFSAEFPKEGPSILRIQQVVRGDSAAYFCASSLKPPEQAYGYTFGSGTRLTVV.

This chain connects TRBV5-4 to TRBJ2-5, with TRBD2 as a possible D gene (5 bases). The CDR3 covers 14 residues. CDR1 is SGHNT and CDR2 is YYREEE in the germline V gene (reference sequence). Trimming stripped 3 bases from V and 1 base from J, with 10 bases between. This chain's CDR3 is CASSSIARQETQYF. CDR3 sequence (DNA): TGTGCCAGCAGCTCCATAGCGCGCCAAGAGACCCAGTACTTC.

This clone was detected only once. CDR3 residues: CAISDTGGGTEAFF. CDR3 nucleotides: TGTGCCATCAGTGACACAGGGGGCGGGACTGAAGCTTTCTTT. This rearrangement joins TRBV10-3 to TRBJ1-1; 9 bases are shared with TRBD1. Germline V gene lookup returns CDR1 ENHRY and CDR2 SYGVKD. Trimming removed 3 bases from V and 5 bases from J; junction bases left unmatched: 4. This CDR3 has 14 residues.

The V and J genes are TRBV28 and TRBJ1-5; D gene uncertain. Between the trimmed V and J ends, which lost 8 bases and 6 bases, there was a span of 8 bases. Germline values: CDR1 MDHEN, CDR2 SYDVKM. This CDR3 region has 11 residues. CDR3 in amino acids: CASRGRQPQHF. The DNA of the CDR3 is TGTGCCAGCCGAGGGCGTCAGCCCCAGCATTTT.

V is TRBV10-3 and J is TRBJ2-3; TRBD2 agrees at 8 bases. The CDR3 consists of 16 residues. Losses at the gene ends were 2 bases for V and 2 bases for J; bases not matched to a gene: 6. Germline V gene sequence: CDR1 ENHRY, CDR2 SYGVKD. The CDR3 region is CAISEREGHDTDTQYF. The CDR3, as DNA: TGTGCCATCAGTGAGCGGGAGGGACACGACACAGATACGCAGTATTTT.

The chain couples TRBV6-5 to TRBJ1-2, with 7 positions matching TRBD1. CDR1 is MNHEY and CDR2 is SVGAGI in the germline V gene. The CDR3 has 16 amino acids. J lost 3 bases, V lost 2 bases, and 9 bases had no gene match. CDR3 residues: CASSYPRQGGDYGYTF. The CDR3 nucleotides are TGTGCCAGCAGTTACCCAAGACAGGGTGGGGACTATGGCTACACCTTC.

The chain joins TRBV6-5 to TRBJ1-1; a possible D gene is TRBD1 (5 bases). This CDR3 has 15 amino acids. V was trimmed by 5 bases and J by 11 bases, leaving 24 bases between them. Germline V gene lookup returns CDR1 MNHEY and CDR2 SVGAGI. The CDR3 spells CASSLNLLGRVTAFF. The CDR3 nucleotides are TGTGCCAGCAGTCTAAACTTACTGGGCAGGGTAACGGCTTTCTTT.

CDR3 in DNA: TGCGCCAGCAGCCAAGAAGCAGGGGGAAGGAGCTATGGCTACACCTTC. Translated: CASSQEAGGRSYGYTF. The chain employs TRBV4-1 and TRBJ1-2, with 7 bases matching TRBD1. The trim removed 0 bases at V and 4 bases at J, leaving 8 bases unmatched. CDR1 is MGHRA, CDR2 YSYEKL, per germline. This CDR3 has 16 residues.

The V and J genes are TRBV7-3 and TRBJ2-1; 14 bases align to TRBD2. With 4 bases clipped from V and 6 bases from J, the junction kept 11 bases outside the gene matches. CDR1 is SGHTA and CDR2 is FQGTGA in the germline V gene. The CDR3 loop spans 18 amino acids. The CDR3 DNA sequence: TGTGCCAGCAGCTCCCGACTAGCGGGAGGGAGAGACGGCAATGAGCAGTTCTTC. Amino acids: CASSSRLAGGRDGNEQFF. Variable domain in full (rest from reference TRBV7-3 and TRBJ2-1): GAGVSQTPSNKVTEKGKYVELRCDPISGHTALYWYRQSLGQGPEFLIYFQGTGAADDSGLPNDRFFAVRPEGSVSTLKIQRTERGDSAVYLCASSSRLAGGRDGNEQFFGPGTRLTVL.

The J gene is TRBJ1-5, the V gene TRBV9, with unresolved D. The CDR3 contains 13 residues. The V end lost 3 bases, the J end lost 11 bases, and 15 bases lay between the germline ends. Germline V gene lookup returns CDR1 SGDLS and CDR2 YYNGEE. CDR3 coding DNA: TGTGCCAGCAGCGCGAGCCCCTCGGGGACCCAGCATTTT. Encoded protein: CASSASPSGTQHF.

The chain couples TRBV6-1 to TRBJ1-5, with a tentative D call TRBD1 (6 bases). The CDR3 runs 15 residues. Germline CDR1 is MNHNS and CDR2 is SASEGT. Trimming took 0 bases from V and 1 from J, leaving 7 bases between them. The CDR3 coding sequence is TGTGCCAGCAGTGAAGCCAGGGGAAGCAATCAGCCCCAGCATTTT. It is translated as CASSEARGSNQPQHF.

The rearrangement uses TRBV12-3 or TRBV12-4 and TRBJ1-2; D remains unclear. Trimming left V 8 bases short and J 8 bases short, with 18 bases between. The CDR3 loop spans 13 amino acids. The CDR3 region is CASSNARSGGYTF. Written as DNA, the CDR3 is TGTGCCAGCTCCAACGCACGGTCGGGGGGCTACACCTTC.

The count of this clone is one. The genes are TRBV2 and TRBJ2-5, with 9 bases identical to TRBD1. Germline values: CDR1 SNHLY, CDR2 FYNNEI. V was pared by 5 bases and J by 4 bases, with 11 bases of the junction left unmatched. The CDR3 loop spans 16 amino acids. CDR3 DNA sequence: TGTGCCAGCAGTCTTAGGACAGGGGTGTCGTCAGAGACCCAGTACTTC. This codes for CASSLRTGVSSETQYF.

V is TRBV2 and J is TRBJ1-5; 11 bases line up with TRBD1. Germline assignment: CDR1 SNHLY and CDR2 FYNNEI. V lost 0 bases and J lost 7; bases outside the gene matches: 11. There are 18 residues in the CDR3. In nucleotides, the CDR3 is TGTGCCAGCAGTGAAGCTCCCCGGGACAGGGGGTTGCGGCAGCCCCAGCATTTT. Its protein product is CASSEAPRDRGLRQPQHF.